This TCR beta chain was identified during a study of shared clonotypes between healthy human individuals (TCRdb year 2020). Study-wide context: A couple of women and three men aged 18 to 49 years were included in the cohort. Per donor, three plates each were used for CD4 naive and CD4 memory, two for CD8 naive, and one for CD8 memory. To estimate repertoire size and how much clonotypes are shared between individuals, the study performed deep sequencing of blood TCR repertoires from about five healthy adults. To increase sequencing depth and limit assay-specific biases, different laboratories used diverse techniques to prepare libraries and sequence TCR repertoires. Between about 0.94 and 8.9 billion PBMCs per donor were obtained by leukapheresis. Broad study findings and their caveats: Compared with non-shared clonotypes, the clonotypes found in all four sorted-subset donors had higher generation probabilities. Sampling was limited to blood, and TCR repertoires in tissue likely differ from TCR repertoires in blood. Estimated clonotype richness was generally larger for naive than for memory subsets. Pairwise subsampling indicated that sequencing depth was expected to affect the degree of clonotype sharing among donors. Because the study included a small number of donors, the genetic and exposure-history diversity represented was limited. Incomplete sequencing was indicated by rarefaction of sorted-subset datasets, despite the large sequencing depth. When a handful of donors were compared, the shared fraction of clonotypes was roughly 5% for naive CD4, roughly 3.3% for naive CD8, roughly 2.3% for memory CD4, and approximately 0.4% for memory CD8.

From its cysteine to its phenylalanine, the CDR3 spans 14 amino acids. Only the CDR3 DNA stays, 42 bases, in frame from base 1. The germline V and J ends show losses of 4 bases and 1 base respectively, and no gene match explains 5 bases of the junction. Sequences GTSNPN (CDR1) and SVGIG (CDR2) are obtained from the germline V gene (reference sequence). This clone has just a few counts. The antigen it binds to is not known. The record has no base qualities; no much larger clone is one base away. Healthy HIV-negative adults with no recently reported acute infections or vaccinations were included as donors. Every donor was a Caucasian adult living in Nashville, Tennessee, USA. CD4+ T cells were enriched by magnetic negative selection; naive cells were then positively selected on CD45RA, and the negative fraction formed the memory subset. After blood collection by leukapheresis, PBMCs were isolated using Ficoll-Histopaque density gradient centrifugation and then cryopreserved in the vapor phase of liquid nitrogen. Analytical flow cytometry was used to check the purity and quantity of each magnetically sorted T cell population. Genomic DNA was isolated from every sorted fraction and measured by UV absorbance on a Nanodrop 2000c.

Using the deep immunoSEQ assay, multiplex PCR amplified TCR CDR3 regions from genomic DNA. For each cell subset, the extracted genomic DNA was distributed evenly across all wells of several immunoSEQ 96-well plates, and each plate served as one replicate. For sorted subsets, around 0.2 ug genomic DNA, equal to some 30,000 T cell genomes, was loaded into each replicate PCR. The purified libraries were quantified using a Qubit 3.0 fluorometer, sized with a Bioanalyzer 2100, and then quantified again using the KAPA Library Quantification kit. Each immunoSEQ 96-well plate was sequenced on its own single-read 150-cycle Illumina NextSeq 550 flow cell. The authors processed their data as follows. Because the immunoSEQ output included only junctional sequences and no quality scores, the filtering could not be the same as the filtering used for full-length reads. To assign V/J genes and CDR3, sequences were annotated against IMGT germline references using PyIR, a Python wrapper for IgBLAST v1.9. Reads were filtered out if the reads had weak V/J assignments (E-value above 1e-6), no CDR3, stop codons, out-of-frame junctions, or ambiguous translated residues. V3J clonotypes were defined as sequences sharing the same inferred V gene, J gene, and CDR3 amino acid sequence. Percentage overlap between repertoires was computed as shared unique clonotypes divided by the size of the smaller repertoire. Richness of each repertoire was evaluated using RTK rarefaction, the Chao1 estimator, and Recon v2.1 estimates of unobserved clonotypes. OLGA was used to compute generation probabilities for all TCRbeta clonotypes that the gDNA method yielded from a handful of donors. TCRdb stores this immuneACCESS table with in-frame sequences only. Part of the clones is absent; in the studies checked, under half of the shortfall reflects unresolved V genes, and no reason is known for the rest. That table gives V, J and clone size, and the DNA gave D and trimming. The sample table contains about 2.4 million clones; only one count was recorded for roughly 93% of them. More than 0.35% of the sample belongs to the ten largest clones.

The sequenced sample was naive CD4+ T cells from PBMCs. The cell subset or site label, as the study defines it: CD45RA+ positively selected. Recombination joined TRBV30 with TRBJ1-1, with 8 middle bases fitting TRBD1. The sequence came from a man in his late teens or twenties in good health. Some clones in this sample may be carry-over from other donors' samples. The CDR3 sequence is CAWMTGVENTEAFF. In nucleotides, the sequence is TGTGCCTGGATGACAGGGGTCGAGAACACTGAAGCTTTCTTT.